This entry lists 30 T cell receptor beta chains sequenced from one sample in a study of T-cell reconstitution after alpha-beta-depleted transplantation in children (dated by TCRdb to the mid-2010s). Receptor libraries were prepared by PCR. Sequencing relied on an Illumina HiSeq 2500. Molecular barcoding was employed in the preparation of TCR libraries, with unique molecular identifiers being used to normalize TCRbeta repertoire quantification. TCRdb reworked the public reads: Q25 trimming with fastp, MiXCR clone assembly, productive beta chains retained. Duplicate CDR3 protein sequences are folded into a single record with the most common DNA and genes. For this sample there are 300,000 or so distinct CDR3 sequences; about a tenth appear just once. The leading ten clones occupy about a tenth of the sample. Sequenced here: PBMCs from the stem cell graft donor, sampled from the stem cell graft. All receptors come from a human donor who donated a stem cell graft to a child with SCID.

For the CDR3, the DNA is TGTGCCAGCAGTGAGATTAGCGGGGGGCTTAGCACAGATACGCAGTATTTT. Translated: CASSEISGGLSTDTQYF. This chain links TRBV6-1 with TRBJ2-3; 10 positions match TRBD2. The CDR3 consists of 17 residues. The germline V gene encodes CDR1 MNHNS and CDR2 SASEGT. Trimming at V came to 3 bases and at J to 0 bases, leaving 6 bases not matched to a gene.

The genes are TRBV19 and TRBJ1-5; no reliable D call. V gave up 6 bases and J gave up 10 bases, with 25 bases separating them. The V gene's germline CDR1 is LNHDA and CDR2 SQIVND (reference sequence). The CDR3 spans 16 residues. The CDR3 nucleotides are TGTGCCAGTAGCCGATCGCTCGGACGGATCAATGATCCCCAGCATTTT. It translates to CASSRSLGRINDPQHF.

This clonotype was detected many times. The chain combines TRBV27 with TRBJ1-3, with D unclear. CDR3 size: 13 residues. Germline V CDR1 and CDR2: MNHEY, SMNVEV (reference sequence). Trimming removed 2 bases at V and 2 bases at J, with 4 bases between. The CDR3: CASSLRPGNTIYF. DNA of the CDR3: TGTGCCAGCAGTTTAAGGCCTGGAAACACCATATATTTT.

This clonotype was seen ten or more times. CDR3 in DNA: TGTGCCAGCAGCCCCCCTGGGAAACCCACCGGGGAGCTGTTTTTT. Amino acids: CASSPPGKPTGELFF. The chain is built from TRBV14 and TRBJ2-2; no clear D. V was pared by 4 bases and J by 4 bases, with 13 bases between. The V gene's germline CDR1 is SGHDN and CDR2 FVKESK. This CDR3 has 15 residues.

This clonotype was counted only a few times. The gene calls are TRBV18 and TRBJ2-7, with TRBD1 matching over 9 bases. Germline-derived CDR1 and CDR2 are KGHSH and LQKENI. The CDR3 is 14 residues long. J lost 9 bases, V lost 3 bases, and 9 bases had no gene match. The CDR3 DNA sequence: TGTGCCAGCTCACCGGATTGGGACAGGGCCCCGCAGTACTTC. This translates into CASSPDWDRAPQYF.

This sequence joins TRBV5-1 and TRBJ2-3; a weak D match, TRBD1 (5 bases). CDR1 and CDR2 from the germline V gene are SGHRS and YFSETQ. V lost 0 bases, J lost 3 bases, and 11 bases lay in between. The CDR3 consists of 15 residues. CDR3 nucleotide sequence: TGCGCCAGCAGCTTGGAAGGACAAATTACAGATACGCAGTATTTT. Residues: CASSLEGQITDTQYF.

This clonotype was seen ten or more times. The rearrangement joins TRBV20-1 to TRBJ2-7; 7 bases map to TRBD1. The germline V gene has CDR1 DFQATT and CDR2 SNEGSKA (reference sequence). The junction had 2 bases not matched to a gene; V was cut back by 3 bases and J by 0 bases. The CDR3 has 13 residues. For the CDR3, the DNA is TGCAGTGCTAGCACAGGGGTCTCCTACGAGCAGTACTTC. It specifies CSASTGVSYEQYF.

The chain carries TRBV2 and TRBJ2-7; D unclear. CDR1 SNHLY and CDR2 FYNNEI come from the germline V gene. V was shortened by 7 bases and J by 6 bases, with 19 bases between the two germline ends. CDR3 size: 14 residues. CDR3 loop: CASIGVLLSSEQYF. CDR3 bases: TGTGCCAGCATTGGGGTGCTTCTTTCGAGCGAGCAGTACTTC.

This clonotype was counted between two and nine times. CDR3 sequence reads: CASSQDLATSGALRVDTQYF. The CDR3, as DNA: TGTGCCAGCAGCCAAGATCTGGCGACTAGCGGGGCCCTAAGGGTAGATACGCAGTATTTT. The chain employs TRBV4-2 and TRBJ2-3; TRBD2 agrees at 11 bases. CDR1 is LGHNA, CDR2 YNFKEQ, per germline. The junction had 16 bases not matched to a gene; V was cut back by 0 bases and J by 5 bases. This CDR3 has 20 residues.

This clonotype was seen at least ten times. V is TRBV29-1 and J is TRBJ1-1; 7 bases fit TRBD1. The CDR3 spans 15 residues. The germline V gene has CDR1 SQVTM and CDR2 ANQGSEA. V lost 4 bases and J lost 5; bases outside the gene matches: 13. CDR3 protein: CSVAELTGLGTEAFF. For the CDR3, the DNA is TGCAGCGTTGCTGAATTGACAGGGCTCGGGACTGAAGCTTTCTTT.

This clonotype was seen a handful of times. The V and J genes are TRBV12-3 or TRBV12-4 and TRBJ1-6; TRBD1 matches 7 bases. The CDR3 has 15 residues. Germline trimming cut 1 base from V and 8 bases from J; bases unmatched to any gene: 5. CDR3 loop: CASSLGQGAYSPLHF. CDR3 in DNA: TGTGCCAGCAGTTTAGGACAGGGCGCTTATTCACCCCTCCACTTT.

The rearrangement links TRBV5-6 to TRBJ2-3; D is unclear. Trimming took 2 bases from V and 3 from J, leaving 16 bases between them. The CDR3 sequence is 16 residues long. Germline lookup yields CDR1 SGHDT and CDR2 YYEEEE. Written as DNA, the CDR3 is TGTGCCAGCAGCTTAAGGACCTCGCGGCGGACAGATACGCAGTATTTT. As protein: CASSLRTSRRTDTQYF.

In this sample, this clonotype turned up a few times. Mismatch with germline at one junction end may stem from a read error. The chain joins TRBV2 to TRBJ2-3; 12 nucleotides match TRBD2. This CDR3 comprises 17 residues. Germline CDR1 is SNHLY and CDR2 is FYNNEI. CDR3 in DNA: TGTACCAGCAGTGCTAGCGGGGGGGCCTATTCCACAGATACGCAGTATTTT. Protein product: CTSSASGGAYSTDTQYF.

This clonotype was detected many times. The rearrangement links TRBV24-1 to TRBJ2-1; no clear D gene. Trimming shortened V by 1 base and J by 5 bases, and 5 bases separated the two germline ends. This CDR3 has 13 residues. Looked up from germline, CDR1 is KGHDR and CDR2 is SFDVKD. CDR3 loop: CATSDFPNNEQFF. Here the CDR3 DNA reads TGTGCCACCAGTGATTTCCCGAACAATGAGCAGTTCTTC.

This clonotype was seen many times. This chain links TRBV12-5 with TRBJ2-7; D is uncertain. The germline gives CDR1 LGHNT, CDR2 FRNRAP. V was cut by 2 bases and J by 7 bases, with 9 bases left in between. The CDR3 spans 12 residues. The CDR3: CASGLPPSEQYF. The CDR3 DNA sequence: TGTGCTAGTGGTTTGCCCCCCTCGGAGCAGTACTTC.

Ten or more counts support this clonotype. The chain has TRBV29-1 and TRBJ2-7; 9 bases fit TRBD1. The ends lost 2 bases at V and 4 bases at J; junction bases unmatched: 6. The CDR3 is made up of 14 amino acids. Per the germline V gene, CDR1 is SQVTM and CDR2 is ANQGSEA. CDR3 residues: CSVEKGDRAYEQYF. Written as DNA, the CDR3 is TGCAGCGTTGAAAAAGGGGACAGGGCGTACGAGCAGTACTTC.

The chain has TRBV25-1 and TRBJ2-7; 10 bases fit TRBD1. The CDR3 consists of 14 residues. Germline assignment: CDR1 MGHDK and CDR2 SYGVNS. V was pared by 2 bases and J by 4 bases, with 2 bases of the junction left unmatched. The CDR3 is CASSEGTGAYEQYF. The CDR3 DNA reads as TGTGCCAGCAGTGAAGGGACAGGGGCATACGAGCAGTACTTC.

This clonotype showed up many times. V gene TRBV27 combines with J gene TRBJ2-7; TRBD1 matches 9 bases. Trimming removed 10 bases from V and 5 bases from J; junction bases left unmatched: 6. CDR1 is MNHEY, CDR2 SMNVEV, per germline (reference sequence). The length of the CDR3 is 12 residues. CDR3 loop: CATRDRVNEQYF. CDR3 in DNA: TGTGCCACCCGGGACAGGGTCAACGAGCAGTACTTC.

In this sample, this clonotype turned up many times. The V gene is TRBV20-1, the J gene TRBJ1-5; the D gene is possibly TRBD1 (6 bases). There are 16 residues in the CDR3. Deletions cut 3 bases from V and 6 bases from J, with 21 bases between. From germline, CDR1 is DFQATT and CDR2 SNEGSKA (reference sequence). The DNA for the CDR3 is TGCAGTGCTAGCCAAAAACAGGGTTTGGCTTTTCAGCCCCAGCATTTT. As protein: CSASQKQGLAFQPQHF.

This clonotype was detected ten times or more. The chain combines TRBV27 with TRBJ2-7, with 8 bases that match TRBD1. The V gene end was trimmed by 3 bases and the J gene end by 0 bases; junction bases not matched to a gene: 4. This CDR3 contains 15 residues. CDR1 MNHEY and CDR2 SMNVEV come from the germline V gene (reference sequence). The CDR3 nucleotides read TGTGCCAGCAGTTTTAGGACAGGGAGCTCCTACGAGCAGTACTTC. Protein: CASSFRTGSSYEQYF.

V usage is TRBV5-1 and J usage is TRBJ2-1, with 9 bases aligning to TRBD2. V was pared by 5 bases and J by 3 bases, with 9 bases of the junction left unmatched. This CDR3 region has 16 residues. CDR1 is SGHRS, CDR2 YFSETQ, per germline. The CDR3 region is CASSLGTSSYYNEQFF. Here the CDR3 DNA reads TGCGCCAGCAGTCTAGGGACTAGCTCCTACTACAATGAGCAGTTCTTC.

This clonotype was detected a few times. This chain links TRBV5-6 with TRBJ2-4; D possibly corresponds to TRBD1 (6 bases). Germline V CDR1 and CDR2: SGHDT, YYEEEE. Trimming left V 4 bases short and J 8 bases short, with 16 bases between. The CDR3 is 14 amino acids. The CDR3 sequence: CASSVGAIVDIQYF. The CDR3, as DNA: TGTGCCAGCAGCGTGGGGGCAATCGTGGACATTCAGTACTTC.

The chain is built from TRBV27 and TRBJ2-7, with 13 bases that match TRBD2. Germline CDR1 MNHEY, CDR2 SMNVEV (reference sequence). Trimming cost V 6 bases and J 4 bases; bases outside gene matches: 3. This CDR3 comprises 14 residues. The CDR3 nucleotides read TGTGCCAGCAGAGTACTAGCGGGGGGGTACGAGCAGTACTTC. Its translation: CASRVLAGGYEQYF.

The chain couples TRBV12-3 or TRBV12-4 to TRBJ1-1; D perhaps matches TRBD1 (5 bases). The V and J ends lost 8 bases and 2 bases respectively, with 12 bases between them. The CDR3 covers 13 residues. The CDR3 nucleotides are TGTGCCAGCCACCGGGGCAGAAACACTGAAGCTTTCTTT. Translation: CASHRGRNTEAFF.

This clonotype was seen more than once but under ten times. Here the CDR3 DNA reads TGTGCCAGCAGCTTATTCGCAGCTAGCACAGATACGCAGTATTTT. Translation gives CASSLFAASTDTQYF. The chain uses TRBV7-2 and TRBJ2-3; D is ambiguous. CDR3 length: 15 residues. The V gene's germline CDR1 is SGHTA and CDR2 FQGNSA. V was shortened by 2 bases and J by 0 bases, with 9 bases between the two germline ends.

This clonotype was seen only a few times. The J gene is TRBJ2-3, the V gene TRBV24-1; TRBD1 is a possible D gene (6 bases). This CDR3 has 14 residues. Germline loops: CDR1 KGHDR, CDR2 SFDVKD. Trimming left V 1 base short and J 7 bases short, with 11 bases between. CDR3 in amino acids: CATSDFRDTYTQYF. CDR3 DNA: TGTGCCACCAGTGATTTCCGGGACACCTATACGCAGTATTTT.

There are a few counts of this clonotype. V gene TRBV6-5 combines with J gene TRBJ2-7, with no clear D. The V and J ends lost 4 bases and 1 base respectively, with 11 bases between them. The CDR3 contains 14 residues. Looked up from germline, CDR1 is MNHEY and CDR2 is SVGAGI. CDR3 protein: CASSSIRGSYEQYF. Here the CDR3 DNA reads TGTGCCAGCAGTTCGATCCGAGGTTCCTACGAGCAGTACTTC.

This clonotype was observed a handful of times. The J gene is TRBJ1-1, the V gene TRBV7-9; TRBD1 aligns across 7 bases. V was clipped by 5 bases and J by 0 bases; unmatched bases: 12. Germline lookup yields CDR1 SEHNR and CDR2 FQNEAQ (reference sequence). The CDR3 extends over 17 amino acids. Here the CDR3 reads CASSASPGQTVNTEAFF. The CDR3 DNA sequence: TGTGCCAGCAGCGCAAGCCCGGGACAGACTGTGAACACTGAAGCTTTCTTT.

The table lists this clonotype with many counts. This chain links TRBV3-1 with TRBJ2-2; D remains ambiguous. This CDR3 region has 12 residues. From germline, CDR1 is LGHDT and CDR2 YNNKEL (reference sequence). V lost 3 bases and J lost 7, with 6 bases in between. Written as DNA, the CDR3 is TGTGCCAGCAGCCAGGTGGGCGGGGAGCTGTTTTTT. Amino acid sequence: CASSQVGGELFF.

The V gene is TRBV7-2, the J gene TRBJ1-4, with 7 bases fitting TRBD1. The length of the CDR3 is 14 residues. Germline trimming cut 5 bases from V and 3 bases from J; bases unmatched to any gene: 3. Germline CDR1 and CDR2: SGHTA and FQGNSA. CDR3 DNA sequence: TGTGCCAGCAGCGTTCAGGGGGCTAATGAAAAACTGTTTTTT. Encoded protein: CASSVQGANEKLFF. Full variable domain (outside the CDR3, taken from reference TRBV7-2 and TRBJ1-4): GAGVSQSPSNKVTEKGKDVELRCDPISGHTALYWYRQSLGQGLEFLIYFQGNSAPDKSGLPSDRFSAERTGGSVSTLTIQRTQQEDSAVYLCASSVQGANEKLFFGSGTQLSVL.